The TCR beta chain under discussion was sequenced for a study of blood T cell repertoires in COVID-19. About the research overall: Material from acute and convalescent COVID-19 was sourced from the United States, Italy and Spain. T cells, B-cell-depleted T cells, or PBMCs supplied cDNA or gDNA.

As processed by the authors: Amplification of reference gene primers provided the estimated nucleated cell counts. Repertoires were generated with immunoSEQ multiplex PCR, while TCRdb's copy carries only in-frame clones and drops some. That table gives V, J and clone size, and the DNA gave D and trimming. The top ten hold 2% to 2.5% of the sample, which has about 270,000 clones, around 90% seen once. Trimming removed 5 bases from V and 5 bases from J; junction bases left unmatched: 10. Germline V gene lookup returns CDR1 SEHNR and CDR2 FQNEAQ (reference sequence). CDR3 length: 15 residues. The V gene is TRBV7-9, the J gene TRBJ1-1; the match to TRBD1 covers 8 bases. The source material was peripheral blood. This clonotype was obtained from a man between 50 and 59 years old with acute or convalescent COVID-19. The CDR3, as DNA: TGTGCCAGCAGCCGACAGGGGTTCGGAGGGACTGAAGCTTTCTTT. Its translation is CASSRQGFGGTEAFF.